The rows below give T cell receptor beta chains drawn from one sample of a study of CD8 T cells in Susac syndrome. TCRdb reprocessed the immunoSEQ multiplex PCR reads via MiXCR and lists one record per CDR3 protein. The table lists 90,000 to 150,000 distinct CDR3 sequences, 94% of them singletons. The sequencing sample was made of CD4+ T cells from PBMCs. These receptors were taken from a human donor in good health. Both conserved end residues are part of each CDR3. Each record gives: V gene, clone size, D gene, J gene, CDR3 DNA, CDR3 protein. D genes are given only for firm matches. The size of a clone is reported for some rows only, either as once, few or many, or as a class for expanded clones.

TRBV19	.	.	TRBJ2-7	TGTGCCAGCAACTGGGGCGGGATTTCGGACGAGCAGTACTTC	CASNWGGISDEQYF
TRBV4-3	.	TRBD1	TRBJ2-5	TGCGCCAGCAGCCGGGGGACAGAAGAGACCCAGTACTTC	CASSRGTEETQYF
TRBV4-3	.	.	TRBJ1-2	TGCGCCAGCAGCCAAGATTACGGCAGAAGCTATGGCTACACCTTC	CASSQDYGRSYGYTF
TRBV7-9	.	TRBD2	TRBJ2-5	TGTGCCAGCAGCCCAGGGAGGCGGGAGCTGGAGACCCAGTACTTC	CASSPGRRELETQYF
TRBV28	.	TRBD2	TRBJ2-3	TGTGCCAGCAGCCGAGAAACTAGCGGGAGTAGATACGGCACAGATACGCAGTATTTT	CASSRETSGSRYGTDTQYF
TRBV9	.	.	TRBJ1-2	TGTGCCAGCAGCGTAGATCCAGCTTATGGCTACACCTTC	CASSVDPAYGYTF
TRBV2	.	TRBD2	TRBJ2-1	TGTGCCAGCAGAATCGGGACTAGCGGGAGCAATGAGCAGTTCTTC	CASRIGTSGSNEQFF
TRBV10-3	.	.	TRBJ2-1	TGTGCCATCAGTCAGACTGGTAATGAGCAGTTCTTC	CAISQTGNEQFF
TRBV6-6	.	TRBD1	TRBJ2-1	TGTGCCAGCAGCGACAGGGTCAATGAGCAGTTCTTC	CASSDRVNEQFF
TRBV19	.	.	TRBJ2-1	TGTGCCAGTAGTTACAGCGGAGGAAGCTCCTACAATGAGCAGTTCTTC	CASSYSGGSSYNEQFF
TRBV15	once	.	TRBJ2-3	TGTGCCACCAGCAGAGATCGGGTAGGGGCAACAGATACGCAGTATTTT	CATSRDRVGATDTQYF
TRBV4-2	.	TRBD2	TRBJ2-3	TGTGCCAGCAGCCAAGACCTGGCGGGAGGACGAGATACGCAGTATTTT	CASSQDLAGGRDTQYF
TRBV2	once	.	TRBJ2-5	TGTGCCAGCAGTGAGCTAGGGGACAATCGCGAGACCCAGTACTTC	CASSELGDNRETQYF
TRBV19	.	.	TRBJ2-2	TGTGCCAGTAGGGGAGCTTACCTAACGGACGGGGAGCTGTTTTTT	CASRGAYLTDGELFF
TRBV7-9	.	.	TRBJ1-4	TGTGCAGCGGGCAGGGCTGGTGAAAAACTGTTTTTT	CAAGRAGEKLFF
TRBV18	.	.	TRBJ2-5	TGTGCCAGCTCACCGGCTATTGACAGACAAGAGACCCAGTACTTC	CASSPAIDRQETQYF
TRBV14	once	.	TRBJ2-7	TGTGCCAGCAGCCAGGACAGTACTCTACGAGAGCAGTACTTC	CASSQDSTLREQYF
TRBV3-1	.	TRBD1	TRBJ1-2	TGTGCCAGCAGCCAAGAATGGGGACAGGGAAGGTATGGCTACACCTTC	CASSQEWGQGRYGYTF
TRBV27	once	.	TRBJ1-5	TGTGCCAGCAGTTCACAGGGTTTGGTTCAGCCCCAGCATTTT	CASSSQGLVQPQHF
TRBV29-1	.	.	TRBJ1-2	TGCAGCGTTACTCAGGGGATTGATGGCTACACCTTC	CSVTQGIDGYTF
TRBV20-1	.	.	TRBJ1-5	TGCAGTGCTAGAGATTCGGCGGGGGGTCAGCCCCAGCATTTT	CSARDSAGGQPQHF
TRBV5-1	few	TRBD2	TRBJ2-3	TGCGCCAGCAGCCCCGGGACTAGCGGACTGACAGATACGCAGTATTTT	CASSPGTSGLTDTQYF
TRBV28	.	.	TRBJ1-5	TGTGCCAGCAGCCAACTAAATCAGCCCCAGCATTTT	CASSQLNQPQHF
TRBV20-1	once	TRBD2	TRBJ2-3	TGCAGTGCTTGGACTAGCGGAACACGCACAGATACGCAGTATTTT	CSAWTSGTRTDTQYF
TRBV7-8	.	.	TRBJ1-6	TGTGCCAGCAGCTTAGGGCCCGGCTTAAATTCACCCCTCCACTTT	CASSLGPGLNSPLHF
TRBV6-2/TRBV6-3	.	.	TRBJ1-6	TGTGCCAGCCGGAACACGGGGAATAATTCACCCCTCCACTTT	CASRNTGNNSPLHF
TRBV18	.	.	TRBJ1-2	TGTGCCAGCTCACAGGACAGCACCATACCGGAAGGCTACACCTTC	CASSQDSTIPEGYTF
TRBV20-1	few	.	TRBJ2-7	TGCAGTGCTAGCGGCTCCTACGAGCAGTACTTC	CSASGSYEQYF
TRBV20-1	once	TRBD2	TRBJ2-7	TGCAGTGCTAGAGAAGGGACTAGCGGGGCCTACGAGCAGTACTTC	CSAREGTSGAYEQYF
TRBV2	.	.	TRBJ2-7	TGTGCCACCGAACAGCTTGGCGAGCAGTACTTC	CATEQLGEQYF
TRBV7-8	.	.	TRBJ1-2	TGTGCCAGCAGCTTAGCGTGGCAGGCGGGCTATGGCTACACCTTC	CASSLAWQAGYGYTF
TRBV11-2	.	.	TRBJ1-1	TGTGCCAGCAGCTCCCTCGCGGTGAACACTGAAGCTTTCTTT	CASSSLAVNTEAFF
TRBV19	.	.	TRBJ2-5	TGTGCCAGTAAGCAGACCCAGTACTTC	CASKQTQYF
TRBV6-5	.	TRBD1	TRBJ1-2	TGTGCCAGCAGCCGTAAAACAGGGGGCAACTATGGCTACACCTTC	CASSRKTGGNYGYTF
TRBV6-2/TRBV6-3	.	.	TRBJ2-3	TGTGCCAGCAGTTTCCGGGGGTTCGGGGCCACAGATACGCAGTATTTT	CASSFRGFGATDTQYF
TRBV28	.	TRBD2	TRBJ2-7	TGTGCCAGCAGTTCCGGGACTAGCGGGAGCGAGCAGTACTTC	CASSSGTSGSEQYF
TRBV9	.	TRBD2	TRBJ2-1	TGTGCCAGCAGCGTAGGGCAAGCGGGAGGGGGTGAGCAGTTCTTC	CASSVGQAGGGEQFF
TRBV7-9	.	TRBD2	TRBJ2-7	TGTGCCAGCAGCTTAGCCGGTTGGGGAGGGGAGCAGTACTTC	CASSLAGWGGEQYF
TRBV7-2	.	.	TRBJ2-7	TGTGCCAGCAGCTTCTGGACAGAAGCTGGCGAGCAGTACTTC	CASSFWTEAGEQYF
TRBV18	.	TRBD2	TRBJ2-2	TGTGCCAGCTCACCGGGACTAGCGGGAGACACCGGGGAGCTGTTTTTT	CASSPGLAGDTGELFF
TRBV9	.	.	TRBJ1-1	TGTGCCAGCAGCGCTCTAGATCAGAACACTGAAGCTTTCTTT	CASSALDQNTEAFF
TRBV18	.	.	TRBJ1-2	TGTGCCAGCTCACCCAGATTGGGGCAGGGAGCCGCCTATGGCTACACCTTC	CASSPRLGQGAAYGYTF
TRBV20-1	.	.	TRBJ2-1	TGCAGTGCTAGAGTCCAAGGGGTAGAGCAGTTCTTC	CSARVQGVEQFF
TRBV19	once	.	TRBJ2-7	TGTGCCAGTAGTATAGATGCCCCTTCCTCTCGGGGGAGAACCCTCAGCAAGCAGTACTTC	CASSIDAPSSRGRTLSKQYF
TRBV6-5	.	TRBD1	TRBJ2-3	TGTGCCAGCAGTTACTCTGGGACAGGGGGGACAGATACGCAGTATTTT	CASSYSGTGGTDTQYF
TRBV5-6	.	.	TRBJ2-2	TGTGCCAGCAGCGACGGGCCCACCGGGGAGCTGTTTTTT	CASSDGPTGELFF
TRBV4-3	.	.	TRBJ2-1	TGCGCCAGCAGCCAAGAGGTAGCGGCATACAATGAGCAGTTCTTC	CASSQEVAAYNEQFF
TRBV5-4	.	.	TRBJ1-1	TGTGCCAGCAGCAAGGACACTGTGAACACTGAAGCTTTCTTT	CASSKDTVNTEAFF
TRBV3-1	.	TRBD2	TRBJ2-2	TGTGCCAGCAGCCAGTGGGAGGGAGCGGGGGCCGGGGAGCTGTTTTTT	CASSQWEGAGAGELFF
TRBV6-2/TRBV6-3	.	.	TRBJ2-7	TGTGCCAGCAGTTTGCGGACCGCTGTAAGAAGCTTC	CASSLRTAVRSF
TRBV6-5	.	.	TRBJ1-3	TGTGCCAGCAGTTACTCTTACCGGTTTTCGGGAAACACCATATATTTT	CASSYSYRFSGNTIYF
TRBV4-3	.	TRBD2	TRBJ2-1	TGCGCCAGCAGCCCCCTAAAGACTAGCGGAGGGAATGAGCAGTTCTTC	CASSPLKTSGGNEQFF
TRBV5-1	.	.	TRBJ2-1	TGCGCCAGCAGCCCTACGGCTACACGGGGCAATGAGCAGTTCTTC	CASSPTATRGNEQFF
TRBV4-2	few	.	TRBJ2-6	TGTGCCAGCAGCCACGGGGGAGGGGGCTCTGGGGCCAACGTCCTGACTTTC	CASSHGGGGSGANVLTF
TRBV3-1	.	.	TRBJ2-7	TGTGCCAGCAGCCAGATGGGAGCCTCGGGAGAGCAGTACTTC	CASSQMGASGEQYF